This T cell receptor (beta chain) comes out of a study of molecular identifiers for immune sequencing clone quantification. Across the study: Split five ways in replicates, RNA from around 20,000 or 99,000 naive CD8 cells had four portions sequenced. Study-wide findings and caveats: Clones above 20 RNA copies contained over 98% of effector molecules but under 1% of naive ones.

Trimming pared 0 bases from V and 5 bases from J, leaving 11 bases between. The CDR3 totals 14 residues. The germline V gene has CDR1 MNHEY and CDR2 SVGEGT. Bulk TCR libraries used previously described methods and listed TCR primers. TCRdb itself ran the PCR reads through MiXCR, one entry per CDR3 protein. The table has approximately 550,000 distinct CDR3 sequences, around 23% seen once; the top ten hold around 0.78%. This clonotype appeared a few times. Antigen unknown. Naive CD8 T cells, phenotype CD8+CD4-CCR7+CD45RA+, were sorted. Sample: naive CD8+ T cells from blood, with Jurkat cell RNA spiked in. The subset was: FACS-sorted CD8+CD4-CCR7+CD45RA+ naive T cells. The sequence derives from a human donor in good health. Some libraries in this study had Jurkat cell RNA spiked in. This chain joins TRBV6-2 or TRBV6-3 and TRBJ2-7; D may be TRBD1 or TRBD2 (6 bases each). CDR3 loop: CASSYSRGGDEQYF. The CDR3 nucleotides are TGTGCCAGCAGTTACTCCAGGGGAGGTGACGAGCAGTACTTC.